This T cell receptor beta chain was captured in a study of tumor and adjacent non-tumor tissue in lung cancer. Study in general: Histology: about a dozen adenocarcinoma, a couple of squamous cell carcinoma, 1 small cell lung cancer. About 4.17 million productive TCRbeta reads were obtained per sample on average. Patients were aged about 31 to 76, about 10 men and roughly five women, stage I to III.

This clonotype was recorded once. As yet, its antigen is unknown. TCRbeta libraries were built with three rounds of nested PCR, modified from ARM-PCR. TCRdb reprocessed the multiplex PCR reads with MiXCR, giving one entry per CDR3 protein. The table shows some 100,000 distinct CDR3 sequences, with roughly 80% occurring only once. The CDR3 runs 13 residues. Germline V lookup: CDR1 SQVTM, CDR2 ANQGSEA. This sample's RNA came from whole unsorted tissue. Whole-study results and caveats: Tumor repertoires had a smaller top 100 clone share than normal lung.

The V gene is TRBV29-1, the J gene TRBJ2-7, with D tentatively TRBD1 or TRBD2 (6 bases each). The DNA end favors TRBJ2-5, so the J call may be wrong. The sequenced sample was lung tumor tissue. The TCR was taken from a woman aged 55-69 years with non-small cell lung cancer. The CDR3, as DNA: TGCAGCGTTGCCGGGGGCCTAGTGGAGACCCAGTACTTC. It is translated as CSVAGGLVETQYF.